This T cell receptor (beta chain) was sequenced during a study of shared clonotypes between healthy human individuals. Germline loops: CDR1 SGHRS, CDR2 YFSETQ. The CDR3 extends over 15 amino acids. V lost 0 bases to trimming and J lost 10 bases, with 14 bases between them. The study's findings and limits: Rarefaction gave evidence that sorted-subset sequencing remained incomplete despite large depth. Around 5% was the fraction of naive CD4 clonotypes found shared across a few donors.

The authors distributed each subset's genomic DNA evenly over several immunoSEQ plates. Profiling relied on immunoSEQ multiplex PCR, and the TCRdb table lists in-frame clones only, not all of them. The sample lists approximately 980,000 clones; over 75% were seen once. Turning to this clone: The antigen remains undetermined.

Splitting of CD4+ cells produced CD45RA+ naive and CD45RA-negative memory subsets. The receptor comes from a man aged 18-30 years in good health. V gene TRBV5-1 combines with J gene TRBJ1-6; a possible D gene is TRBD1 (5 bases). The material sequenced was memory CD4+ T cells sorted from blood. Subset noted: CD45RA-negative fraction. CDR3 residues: CASSLGRDVSSPLHF. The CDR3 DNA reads TGCGCCAGCAGCTTGGGGCGGGACGTAAGCTCACCCCTCCACTTT.